This TCR beta chain was recovered during a study of T cells in localized non-small cell lung cancer. General study points: Adjacent lung tissue had a median roughly 55 of the top 100 clones found in the tumor. Heterogeneity stays possible, as sequencing covered only one tumor region. Adjacent uninvolved lung tissue had the highest T cell clonality, exceeding tumor. Longer survival (overall) was linked to higher T cell density in blood.

Repertoires were generated with immunoSEQ multiplex PCR, while TCRdb's copy carries only in-frame clones and drops some. The table records more than 8,000 clones, 90% of them present only once. This CDR3 region has 12 residues. V lost 2 bases to trimming and J lost 3 bases, with 1 base between them. The germline V gene encodes CDR1 SGHTA and CDR2 FQGNSA. As regards this clone: Its antigen is undetermined.

J is TRBJ2-2 and V is TRBV7-2; D is undetermined. The sequence came from a male donor at least 60 years old with stage III squamous cell lung carcinoma. Material: peripheral blood, obtained before any cancer treatment. This CDR3 reads CASSLYTGELFF. CDR3 DNA sequence: TGTGCCAGCAGCTTATACACCGGGGAGCTGTTTTTT.